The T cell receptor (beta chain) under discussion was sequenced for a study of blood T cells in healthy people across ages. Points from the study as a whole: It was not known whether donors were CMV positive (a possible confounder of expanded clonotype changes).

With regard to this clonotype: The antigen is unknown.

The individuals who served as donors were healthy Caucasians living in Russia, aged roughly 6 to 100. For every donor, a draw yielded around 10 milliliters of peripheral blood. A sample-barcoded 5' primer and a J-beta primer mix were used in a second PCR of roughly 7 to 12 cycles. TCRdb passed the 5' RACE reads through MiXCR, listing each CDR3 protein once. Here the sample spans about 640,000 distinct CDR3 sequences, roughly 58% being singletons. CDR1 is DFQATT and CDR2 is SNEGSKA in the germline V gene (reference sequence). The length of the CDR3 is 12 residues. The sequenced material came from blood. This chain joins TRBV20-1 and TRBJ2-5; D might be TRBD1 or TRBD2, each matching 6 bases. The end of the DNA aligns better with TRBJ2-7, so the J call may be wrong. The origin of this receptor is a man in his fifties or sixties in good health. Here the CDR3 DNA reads TGCAGTGCACAGGGAGGCGACATCGAGCAGTACTTC. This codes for CSAQGGDIEQYF.